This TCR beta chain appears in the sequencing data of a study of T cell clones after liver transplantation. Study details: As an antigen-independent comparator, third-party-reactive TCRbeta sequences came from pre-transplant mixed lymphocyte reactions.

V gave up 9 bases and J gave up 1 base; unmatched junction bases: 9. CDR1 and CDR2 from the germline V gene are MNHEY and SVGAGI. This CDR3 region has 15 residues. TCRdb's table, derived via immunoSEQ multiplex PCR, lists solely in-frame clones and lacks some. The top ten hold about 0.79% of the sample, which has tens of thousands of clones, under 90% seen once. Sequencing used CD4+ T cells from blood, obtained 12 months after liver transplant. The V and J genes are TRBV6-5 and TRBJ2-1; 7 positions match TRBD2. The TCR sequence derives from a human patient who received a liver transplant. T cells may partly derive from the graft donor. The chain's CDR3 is CASSFLAVSYNEQFF. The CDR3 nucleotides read TGTGCCAGTTCGTTTCTAGCGGTTTCCTACAATGAGCAGTTCTTC.